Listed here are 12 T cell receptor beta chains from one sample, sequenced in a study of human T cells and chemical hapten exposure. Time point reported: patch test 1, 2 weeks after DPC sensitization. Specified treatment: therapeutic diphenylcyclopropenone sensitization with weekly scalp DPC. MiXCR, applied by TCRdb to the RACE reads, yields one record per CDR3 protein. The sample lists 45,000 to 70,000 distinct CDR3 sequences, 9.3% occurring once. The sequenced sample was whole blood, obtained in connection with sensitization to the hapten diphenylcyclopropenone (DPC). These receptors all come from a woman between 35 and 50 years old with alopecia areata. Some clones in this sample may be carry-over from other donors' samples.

The CDR3 region is CASSLDIHGELFF. The CDR3 region has the DNA TGTGCCAGCAGCCTGGACATCCACGGGGAGCTGTTTTTT. The genes are TRBV7-3 and TRBJ2-2; a weak D match, TRBD1 (5 bases). There are 13 residues in the CDR3. V lost 5 bases and J lost 7, with 11 bases in between. The germline CDR1 and CDR2 sequences are SGHTA and FQGTGA.

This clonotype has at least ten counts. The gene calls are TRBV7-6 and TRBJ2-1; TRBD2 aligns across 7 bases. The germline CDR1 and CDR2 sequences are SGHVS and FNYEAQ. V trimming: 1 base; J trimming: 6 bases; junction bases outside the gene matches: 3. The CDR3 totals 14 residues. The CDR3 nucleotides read TGTGCCAGCAGCTTAGGCACGGGGGGCAATGAGCAGTTCTTC. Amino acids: CASSLGTGGNEQFF.

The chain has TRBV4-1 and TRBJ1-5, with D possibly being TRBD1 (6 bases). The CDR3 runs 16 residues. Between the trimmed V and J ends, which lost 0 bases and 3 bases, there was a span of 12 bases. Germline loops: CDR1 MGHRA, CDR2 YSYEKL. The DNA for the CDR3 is TGCGCCAGCAGCCAAGAGTACAGGGTGGTCAATCAGCCCCAGCATTTT. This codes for CASSQEYRVVNQPQHF.

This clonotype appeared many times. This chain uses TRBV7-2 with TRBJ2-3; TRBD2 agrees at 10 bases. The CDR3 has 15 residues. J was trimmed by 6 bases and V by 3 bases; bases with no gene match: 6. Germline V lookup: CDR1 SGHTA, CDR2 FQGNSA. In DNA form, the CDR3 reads TGTGCCAGCAGCTTGGGGCAGGGACTAGCGGATACGCAGTATTTT. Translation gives CASSLGQGLADTQYF.

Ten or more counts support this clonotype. The CDR3 loop is CASSLTGARSPLHF. CDR3 in DNA: TGCGCCAGCAGCTTGACAGGGGCGAGGTCACCCCTCCACTTT. V usage is TRBV5-1 and J usage is TRBJ1-6; 7 nucleotides match TRBD1. The CDR3 is 14 residues long. The germline V gene has CDR1 SGHRS and CDR2 YFSETQ. With 1 base clipped from V and 10 bases from J, the junction kept 5 bases outside the gene matches.

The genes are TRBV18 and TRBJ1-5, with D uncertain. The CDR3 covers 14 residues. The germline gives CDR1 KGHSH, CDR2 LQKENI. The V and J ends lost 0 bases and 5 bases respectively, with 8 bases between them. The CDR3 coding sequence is TGTGCCAGCTCACCACCGGCTGGCGATCAGCCCCAGCATTTT. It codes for CASSPPAGDQPQHF.

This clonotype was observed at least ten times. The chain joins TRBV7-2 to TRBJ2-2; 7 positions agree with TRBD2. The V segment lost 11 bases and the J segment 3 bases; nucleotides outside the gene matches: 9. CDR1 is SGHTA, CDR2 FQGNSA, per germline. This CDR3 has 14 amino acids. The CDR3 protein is CAVTGAGDTGELFF. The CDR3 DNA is TGTGCCGTCACAGGTGCGGGAGACACCGGGGAGCTGTTTTTT.

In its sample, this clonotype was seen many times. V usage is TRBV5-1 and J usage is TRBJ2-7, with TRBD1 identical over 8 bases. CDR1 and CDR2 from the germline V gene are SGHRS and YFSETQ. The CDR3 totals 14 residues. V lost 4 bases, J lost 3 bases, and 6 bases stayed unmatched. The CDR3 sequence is CASSPGQDNYEQYF. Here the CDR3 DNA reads TGCGCCAGCAGCCCGGGACAGGATAACTACGAGCAGTACTTC.

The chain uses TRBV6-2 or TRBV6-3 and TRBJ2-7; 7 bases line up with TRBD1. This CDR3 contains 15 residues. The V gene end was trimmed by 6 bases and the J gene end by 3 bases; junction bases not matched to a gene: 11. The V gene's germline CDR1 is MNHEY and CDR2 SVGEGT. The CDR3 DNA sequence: TGTGCCAGCAGCCGCCGACCGGGACAGAACTACGAGCAGTACTTC. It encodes CASSRRPGQNYEQYF.

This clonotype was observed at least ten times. The CDR3, as DNA: TGTGCCAGCGGGTTGGGGTCCCTGTGGTTCACCGGGGAGCTGTTTTTT. Its translation is CASGLGSLWFTGELFF. The rearrangement links TRBV6-1 to TRBJ2-2; D call uncertain. The CDR3 contains 16 residues. V was shortened by 8 bases and J by 4 bases, with 20 bases between the two germline ends. Germline lookup yields CDR1 MNHNS and CDR2 SASEGT.

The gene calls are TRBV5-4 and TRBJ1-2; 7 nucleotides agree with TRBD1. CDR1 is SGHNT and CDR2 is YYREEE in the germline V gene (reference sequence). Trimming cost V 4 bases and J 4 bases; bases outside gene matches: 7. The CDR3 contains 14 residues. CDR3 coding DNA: TGTGCCAGCAGCCGGACAGGAGAACGCTATGGCTACACCTTC. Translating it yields CASSRTGERYGYTF.

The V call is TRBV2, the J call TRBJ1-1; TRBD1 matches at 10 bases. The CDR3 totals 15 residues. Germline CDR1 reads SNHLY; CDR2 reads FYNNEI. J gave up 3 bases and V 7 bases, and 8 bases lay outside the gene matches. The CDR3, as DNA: TGTGCCAGCAACCGACAGGGGGCTGTCGACACTGAAGCTTTCTTT. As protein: CASNRQGAVDTEAFF. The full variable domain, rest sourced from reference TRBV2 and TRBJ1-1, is EPEVTQTPSHQVTQMGQEVILRCVPISNHLYFYWYRQILGQKVEFLVSFYNNEISEKSEIFDDQFSVERPDGSNFTLKIRSTKLEDSAMYFCASNRQGAVDTEAFFGQGTRLTVV.